Each of the 23 T cell receptor beta chains below was sequenced from the same sample in a study of cytomegalovirus exposure and HLA in healthy donors. Primers included in the PCR were 60 Vbeta and 13 Jbeta primers. Sequenced by immunoSEQ multiplex PCR; TCRdb stores in-frame clones only, minus some. This table has 170,000 or so clones, under 85% appearing once. The sample was PBMCs. All receptors derive from a man aged 18 to 29 in good health and CMV-seronegative.

V usage is TRBV5-8 and J usage is TRBJ1-1; D gene unclear. The germline V gene has CDR1 SGHTS and CDR2 YDEGEE. CDR3 size: 13 residues. Trimming took 4 bases from V and 1 from J, leaving 8 bases between them. The CDR3 protein is CASSRGWNTEAFF. The CDR3 nucleotides read TGTGCCAGCAGCCGGGGATGGAACACTGAAGCTTTCTTT.

The chain links TRBV13 to TRBJ2-3, with 7 bases matching TRBD2. The germline CDR1 and CDR2 sequences are PRHDT and FYEKMQ (reference sequence). The CDR3 totals 15 residues. V dropped 8 bases and J dropped 4; count of bases not matched to a gene: 12. The CDR3 protein is CASGGGSGGPDTQYF. CDR3 DNA sequence: TGTGCCAGCGGGGGGGGGAGCGGCGGGCCAGATACGCAGTATTTT.

This clone has a single count. V usage is TRBV6-5 and J usage is TRBJ2-7; D remains unclear. The CDR3 is 15 amino acids. Germline V lookup: CDR1 MNHEY, CDR2 SVGAGI. The ends were cut back, 2 bases at V and 2 bases at J, with 13 bases in the middle. The CDR3 reads CASSYDANGPYEQYF. The DNA for the CDR3 is TGTGCCAGCAGTTACGATGCTAATGGTCCCTACGAGCAGTACTTC.

This CDR3 is CASSARGGARSYEQYF. The CDR3 bases are TGTGCCAGCAGCGCTCGGGGGGGAGCCCGGTCCTACGAGCAGTACTTC. The chain recombines TRBV9 with TRBJ2-7; TRBD2 matches 8 bases. This CDR3 comprises 16 residues. Trimming cost V 3 bases and J 1 base; bases outside gene matches: 9. Germline assignment: CDR1 SGDLS and CDR2 YYNGEE.

This chain links TRBV7-9 with TRBJ1-4; tentatively, D is TRBD1 (5 bases). V was pared by 2 bases and J by 0 bases, with 13 bases between. Germline CDR1 and CDR2: SEHNR and FQNEAQ (reference sequence). This CDR3 is built from 17 residues. CDR3 nucleotides: TGTGCCAGCAGCTTACCTTCCGACAGATCAACTAATGAAAAACTGTTTTTT. Translating gives CASSLPSDRSTNEKLFF.

This clone was seen more than once but under ten times. The chain recombines TRBV19 with TRBJ2-6; 10 bases are a match to TRBD1. Unmatched junction bases numbered 4, after V lost 4 bases and J lost 4 bases. The germline CDR1 and CDR2 sequences are LNHDA and SQIVND (reference sequence). This CDR3 is 16 amino acids long. CDR3 DNA: TGTGCCAGTAGTAGACAGGGGGCAGGCGGGGCCAACGTCCTGACTTTC. This codes for CASSRQGAGGANVLTF.

This chain connects TRBV28 to TRBJ2-1; D is unresolved. Germline V gene lookup returns CDR1 MDHEN and CDR2 SYDVKM. There are 12 residues in the CDR3. The ends were cut back, 10 bases at V and 8 bases at J, with 15 bases in the middle. For the CDR3, the DNA is TGTGCCACAATAGCCTCCTCAGATGAGCAGTTCTTC. Protein: CATIASSDEQFF.

The V gene is TRBV7-9, the J gene TRBJ2-3, with 10 bases identical to TRBD1. The V segment lost 7 bases and the J segment 6 bases; nucleotides outside the gene matches: 10. This CDR3 is built from 15 residues. CDR1 SEHNR and CDR2 FQNEAQ come from the germline V gene (reference sequence). The CDR3 is CASKYRDRGFDTQYF. CDR3 DNA sequence: TGTGCCAGCAAATACCGGGACAGGGGCTTCGATACGCAGTATTTT.

The chain carries TRBV6-5 and TRBJ2-2; D unresolved. There are 14 residues in the CDR3. The germline V gene has CDR1 MNHEY and CDR2 SVGAGI. V was clipped by 6 bases and J by 4 bases, with 12 bases between them. In nucleotides, the CDR3 is TGTGCCAGCAGCTCCCCTCCGAGCACCGGGGAGCTGTTTTTT. This translates into CASSSPPSTGELFF.

This sequence joins TRBV6-5 and TRBJ2-5; TRBD1 matches at 8 bases. The CDR3 is made up of 14 amino acids. Trimming took 6 bases from V and 1 from J; bases not matched to a gene: 4. From germline, CDR1 is MNHEY and CDR2 SVGAGI. The CDR3 DNA reads as TGTGCCAGCAGCACCGGGACAGGCCAAGAGACCCAGTACTTC. Its translation: CASSTGTGQETQYF.

This clone was found once. The chain uses TRBV28 and TRBJ2-3; 7 bases are shared with TRBD2. Germline loops: CDR1 MDHEN, CDR2 SYDVKM. V shed 3 bases, J shed 3 bases, and the junction held 6 bases outside the gene matches. The CDR3 spans 15 residues. CDR3 DNA sequence: TGTGCCAGCAGTTTGGGCGGGAGTAAAACAGATACGCAGTATTTT. This codes for CASSLGGSKTDTQYF.

The chain employs TRBV5-1 and TRBJ2-5, with D uncertain. CDR3 size: 13 residues. With 0 bases removed from V and 8 bases from J, the gap between germline ends came to 11 bases. CDR1 is SGHRS and CDR2 is YFSETQ in the germline V gene. CDR3 in DNA: TGCGCCAGCAGCTTGGACAGACAAGGCACCCAGTACTTC. Protein: CASSLDRQGTQYF.

The V gene is TRBV19, the J gene TRBJ2-1; D is possibly TRBD2 (5 bases). V was clipped by 1 base and J by 4 bases, with 8 bases between them. The CDR3 runs to 14 residues. The germline V gene encodes CDR1 LNHDA and CDR2 SQIVND (reference sequence). Here the CDR3 reads CASSIAGLYNEQFF. As DNA, the CDR3 is TGTGCCAGTAGTATAGCCGGACTGTACAATGAGCAGTTCTTC.

The gene calls are TRBV6-5 and TRBJ1-3; TRBD1 aligns across 9 bases. The ends lost 6 bases at V and 4 bases at J; junction bases unmatched: 7. Germline V gene data show CDR1 as MNHEY and CDR2 as SVGAGI. The CDR3 has 15 residues. DNA of the CDR3: TGTGCCAGCAGCCGGGGACAGGGACGAGGAAACACCATATATTTT. Translating it yields CASSRGQGRGNTIYF.

The V and J genes are TRBV6-1 and TRBJ2-5; D might be TRBD2 (5 bases). The V gene's germline CDR1 is MNHNS and CDR2 SASEGT. V was cut by 5 bases and J by 5 bases, with 15 bases left in between. This CDR3 spans 14 amino acids. The CDR3 here is CASSKEVDIETQYF. Written as DNA, the CDR3 is TGTGCCAGCAGTAAGGAGGTCGACATTGAGACCCAGTACTTC.

The chain joins TRBV6-1 to TRBJ2-1; 7 bases agree with TRBD2. This CDR3 spans 12 amino acids. The J segment lost 15 bases and the V segment lost 7 bases, leaving 12 bases of the junction unmatched. Germline V gene data show CDR1 as MNHNS and CDR2 as SASEGT. The CDR3 DNA sequence: TGTGCCAGCATGGAAGGGCGGGAGTGGCGGTTCTTC. Residues: CASMEGREWRFF.

The chain couples TRBV27 to TRBJ1-5, with a possible D match to TRBD1 (5 bases). This CDR3 has 15 residues. Germline loops: CDR1 MNHEY, CDR2 SMNVEV (reference sequence). With 7 bases removed from V and 0 bases from J, the gap between germline ends came to 13 bases. The CDR3 spells CASTQDSYSNQPQHF. CDR3 sequence (DNA): TGTGCCAGCACTCAAGACAGCTATAGCAATCAGCCCCAGCATTTT.

With regard to this clone: In the same sample, other DNA sequences code for this CDR3. The chain uses TRBV7-3 and TRBJ2-1, with TRBD2 matching over 9 bases. Trimming at V came to 2 bases and at J to 4 bases, leaving 3 bases not matched to a gene. The germline V gene has CDR1 SGHTA and CDR2 FQGTGA. This CDR3 is 15 amino acids long. Here the CDR3 reads CASSLEAGGYNEQFF. The CDR3 DNA reads TGTGCCAGCAGCTTAGAAGCGGGGGGTTACAATGAGCAGTTCTTC.

This chain uses TRBV28 with TRBJ2-3; D possibly corresponds to TRBD2 (6 bases). Trimming stripped 5 bases from V and 8 bases from J, with 23 bases between. This CDR3 comprises 16 residues. Germline CDR1 MDHEN, CDR2 SYDVKM. CDR3 DNA sequence: TGTGCCAGCAGTCTAAGGACTAAACAATCTCGGGGTACGCAGTATTTT. Its translation is CASSLRTKQSRGTQYF.

The chain has TRBV6-1 and TRBJ1-5; D possibly corresponds to TRBD1 (5 bases). Looked up from germline, CDR1 is MNHNS and CDR2 is SASEGT. Trimming shortened V by 6 bases and J by 4 bases, and 16 bases separated the two germline ends. The CDR3 sequence is 15 residues long. The DNA of the CDR3 is TGTGCCAGCAGGGGTAGACAGCACGCAAATCAGCCCCAGCATTTT. It yields the protein CASRGRQHANQPQHF.

This chain joins TRBV18 and TRBJ2-3; 7 bases match TRBD2. Germline V gives CDR1 KGHSH, CDR2 LQKENI. The trim removed 1 base at V and 0 bases at J, leaving 4 bases unmatched. The CDR3 covers 16 residues. DNA for the CDR3: TGTGCCAGCTCACCACTGAGCGGGGCGAGCACAGATACGCAGTATTTT. Protein: CASSPLSGASTDTQYF.

This clone was counted once. The rearrangement uses TRBV20-1 and TRBJ2-3; D remains ambiguous. V was clipped by 5 bases and J by 4 bases, with 4 bases between them. This CDR3 contains 10 residues. Germline CDR1 and CDR2: DFQATT and SNEGSKA (reference sequence). DNA for the CDR3: TGCAGTGCTCCGTCAGATACGCAGTATTTT. This encodes CSAPSDTQYF.

The chain links TRBV4-3 to TRBJ2-1; TRBD1 matches 10 bases. The ends lost 0 bases at V and 4 bases at J; junction bases unmatched: 3. The CDR3 is 16 amino acids. Germline V CDR1 and CDR2: LGHNA, YSLEER. The CDR3 sequence is CASSQERTGGYNEQFF. DNA for the CDR3: TGCGCCAGCAGCCAAGAACGGACAGGGGGTTACAATGAGCAGTTCTTC.